The next 19 T cell receptor beta chains were all read from a single sample in a study of blood T cell repertoires in COVID-19. Generated by immunoSEQ multiplex PCR, the TCRdb table keeps only in-frame clones and is missing some. The repertoire holds 200,000 to 250,000 clones, with 75% to 90% as singletons. The sequenced sample was PBMCs or T cells enriched from blood (not recorded which). The receptors here all came from a woman aged 25 to 39 who had recovered from COVID-19.

The gene calls are TRBV3-1 (or the pseudogene TRBV3-2) and TRBJ1-6; the D is unclear. The CDR3 is 14 amino acids. Germline V CDR1 and CDR2: LGHDT, YNNKEL (reference sequence). V shed 4 bases and J shed 2 bases, with 6 bases lying between them. DNA of the CDR3: TGTGCCAGCAGCCCTACGCCCTATAATTCACCCCTCCACTTT. It is translated as CASSPTPYNSPLHF.

The rearrangement joins TRBV29-1 to TRBJ1-2, with a tentative D call TRBD1 (5 bases). V shed 4 bases and J shed 4 bases, with 13 bases lying between them. Germline V lookup: CDR1 SQVTM, CDR2 ANQGSEA. The CDR3 is 13 amino acids. CDR3 DNA sequence: TGCAGCGTTGTAGCCGCAGGGTCCTATGGCTACACCTTC. Its translation is CSVVAAGSYGYTF.

The rearrangement links TRBV7-2 to TRBJ1-2; no reliable D call. The ends were cut back, 5 bases at V and 7 bases at J, with 20 bases in the middle. Germline V gene sequence: CDR1 SGHTA, CDR2 FQGNSA. The CDR3 is 15 amino acids. Here the CDR3 DNA reads TGTGCCAGCAGCCCACCGGCGGCGGGCCCGGGTGGCTACACCTTC. This encodes CASSPPAAGPGGYTF.

This chain links TRBV28 with TRBJ2-6, with D possibly TRBD2 on 5 matching bases. Germline CDR1 is MDHEN and CDR2 is SYDVKM. The germline V and J ends were trimmed by 8 bases and 0 bases, with 5 bases remaining between them. CDR3 length equals 13 residues. CDR3 in amino acids: CASEGSGANVLTF. The CDR3 DNA reads TGTGCCAGCGAGGGCTCTGGGGCCAACGTCCTGACTTTC.

The DNA of the CDR3 is TGTGCCACCAGGTTACAGGTAAACACTGAAGCTTTCTTT. Translated, it gives CATRLQVNTEAFF. The rearrangement uses TRBV15 and TRBJ1-1; a weak D match, TRBD1 (5 bases). The CDR3 covers 13 residues. The germline V gene has CDR1 LNHNV and CDR2 YYDKDF (reference sequence). V lost 6 bases and J lost 2, with 10 bases in between.

The V call is TRBV19, the J call TRBJ2-1; 10 bases align to TRBD2. The germline V gene encodes CDR1 LNHDA and CDR2 SQIVND (reference sequence). CDR3 length equals 20 residues. V gave up 3 bases and J gave up 4 bases; unmatched junction bases: 18. CDR3 DNA: TGTGCCAGTAGTATGATGGTCCTAGCGGGAGCCGCCCATAAATACAATGAGCAGTTCTTC. Protein product: CASSMMVLAGAAHKYNEQFF. The full variable domain, in which reference TRBV19 and TRBJ2-1 provide the parts outside the CDR3, is DGGITQSPKYLFRKEGQNVTLSCEQNLNHDAMYWYRQDPGQGLRLIYYSQIVNDFQKGDIAEGYSVSREKKESFPLTVTSAQKNPTAFYLCASSMMVLAGAAHKYNEQFFGPGTRLTVL.

This sequence joins TRBV4-3 and TRBJ1-5, with TRBD1 as a possible D gene (6 bases). Germline V CDR1 and CDR2: LGHNA, YSLEER. V lost 0 bases and J 5 bases, leaving 23 bases between the germline ends. There are 19 residues in the CDR3. CDR3 sequence reads: CASSQDRTSRQAVYQPQHF. DNA of the CDR3: TGCGCCAGCAGCCAAGATCGAACCTCACGACAGGCCGTCTATCAGCCCCAGCATTTT.

This chain links TRBV7-2 with TRBJ2-3; tentatively, D is TRBD2 (6 bases). CDR3 length equals 14 residues. V dropped 1 base and J dropped 7 bases, with 12 bases sitting between them. The V gene's germline CDR1 is SGHTA and CDR2 FQGNSA. Here the CDR3 reads CASSLGTTSHTQYF. The DNA for the CDR3 is TGTGCCAGCAGCTTAGGGACTACTTCCCATACGCAGTATTTT. The whole variable domain, filled in from reference TRBV7-2 and TRBJ2-3, reads GAGVSQSPSNKVTEKGKDVELRCDPISGHTALYWYRQSLGQGLEFLIYFQGNSAPDKSGLPSDRFSAERTGGSVSTLTIQRTQQEDSAVYLCASSLGTTSHTQYFGPGTRLTVL.

This clone has only a few counts. V and J are TRBV4-2 and TRBJ1-2; 8 nucleotides align to TRBD1. The V gene end was trimmed by 0 bases and the J gene end by 3 bases; junction bases not matched to a gene: 6. Germline CDR1 is LGHNA and CDR2 is YNFKEQ. CDR3 length: 16 amino acids. CDR3 coding DNA: TGTGCCAGCAGCCAAGAGCAGGGGGCTGCAGACTATGGCTACACCTTC. This codes for CASSQEQGAADYGYTF.

The rearrangement uses TRBV12-3 or TRBV12-4 and TRBJ1-1; D may be TRBD1 (5 bases). The ends were cut back, 8 bases at V and 4 bases at J, with 14 bases in the middle. The CDR3 spans 13 residues. This CDR3 is CASGTARGTEAFF. The CDR3 DNA reads as TGTGCCAGCGGGACTGCACGAGGCACTGAAGCTTTCTTT.

V gene TRBV5-1 combines with J gene TRBJ1-6; 9 nucleotides agree with TRBD1. The CDR3 runs to 17 residues. CDR1 is SGHRS and CDR2 is YFSETQ in the germline V gene. V was clipped by 0 bases and J by 0 bases; unmatched bases: 1. CDR3 residues: CASSLVQGASYNSPLHF. The CDR3, as DNA: TGCGCCAGCAGCTTGGTACAGGGGGCCTCCTATAATTCACCCCTCCACTTT.

V and J are TRBV6-5 and TRBJ1-2, with 7 bases that match TRBD1. The junction had 4 bases not matched to a gene; V was cut back by 2 bases and J by 4 bases. Germline-derived CDR1 and CDR2 are MNHEY and SVGAGI. The CDR3 spans 14 residues. The CDR3 here is CASSYRRDSYGYTF. In nucleotides, the CDR3 is TGTGCCAGCAGTTACCGGCGGGACAGCTATGGCTACACCTTC.

The genes are TRBV7-8 and TRBJ2-7, with a possible D match to TRBD2 (5 bases). This CDR3 spans 13 amino acids. Trimming left V 3 bases short and J 4 bases short, with 10 bases between. Germline CDR1 reads SGHVS; CDR2 reads FQNEAQ. For the CDR3, the DNA is TGTGCCAGCAGCTTCACTAGTTCATACGAGCAGTACTTC. Translation: CASSFTSSYEQYF. Drawing the rest from reference TRBV7-8 and TRBJ2-7, the complete variable domain is GAGVSQSPRYKVAKRGQDVALRCDPISGHVSLFWYQQALGQGPEFLTYFQNEAQLDKSGLPSDRFFAERPEGSVSTLKIQRTQQEDSAVYLCASSFTSSYEQYFGPGTRLTVT.

In its sample, this clone was seen once. V gene TRBV28 combines with J gene TRBJ1-3; 7 bases fit TRBD1. The V gene end was trimmed by 8 bases and the J gene end by 0 bases; junction bases not matched to a gene: 10. This CDR3 contains 16 residues. Germline CDR1 MDHEN, CDR2 SYDVKM. CDR3 DNA: TGTGCCAGCCGTGACCCGACAGGGAACTCTGGAAACACCATATATTTT. Translated: CASRDPTGNSGNTIYF.

This clone was recorded once. This chain joins TRBV7-8 and TRBJ1-1, with a possible D match to TRBD1 (5 bases). Germline V lookup: CDR1 SGHVS, CDR2 FQNEAQ. The CDR3 length is 15 residues. V gave up 7 bases and J gave up 1 base, with 16 bases separating them. For the CDR3, the DNA is TGTGCCAGCAACCACTTGGGGGGAAGGAACACTGAAGCTTTCTTT. It yields the protein CASNHLGGRNTEAFF.

The chain uses TRBV19 and TRBJ1-1; TRBD1 is a possible D gene (6 bases). The germline V and J ends were trimmed by 2 bases and 1 base, with 20 bases remaining between them. CDR3 length: 18 residues. CDR1 is LNHDA and CDR2 is SQIVND in the germline V gene (reference sequence). The CDR3 coding sequence is TGTGCCAGTAGTATATCGTCAAGGTGGGGACAAAAGAACACTGAAGCTTTCTTT. This encodes CASSISSRWGQKNTEAFF.

The chain joins TRBV7-3 to TRBJ2-1; no firm D call. CDR1 and CDR2 (germline): SGHTA, FQGTGA. The V gene lost 4 bases and the J gene lost 6 bases, with 19 bases spanning the gap. The CDR3 runs to 16 residues. CDR3 nucleotides: TGTGCCAGCAGCTCCTCCGGGTCACCGGTCGTCAATGAGCAGTTCTTC. Encoded protein: CASSSSGSPVVNEQFF. Combining the CDR3 with reference TRBV7-3 and TRBJ2-1 gives the whole variable domain GAGVSQTPSNKVTEKGKYVELRCDPISGHTALYWYRQSLGQGPEFLIYFQGTGAADDSGLPNDRFFAVRPEGSVSTLKIQRTERGDSAVYLCASSSSGSPVVNEQFFGPGTRLTVL.

This rearrangement joins TRBV9 to TRBJ1-1, with 7 bases matching TRBD1. The V and J ends lost 1 base and 0 bases, in that order; junction bases with no gene match: 3. The germline V gene encodes CDR1 SGDLS and CDR2 YYNGEE. CDR3 length equals 15 residues. The CDR3 DNA reads as TGTGCCAGCAGCGTAAGCACAGGGGTGAACACTGAAGCTTTCTTT. Its protein is CASSVSTGVNTEAFF.

The chain combines TRBV6-5 with TRBJ2-5; possibly TRBD2 for D (6 bases). CDR3 length: 13 amino acids. In germline, CDR1 is MNHEY, CDR2 SVGAGI. V was cut by 5 bases and J by 4 bases, with 11 bases left in between. CDR3 nucleotide sequence: TGTGCCAGCAGTACGCGGGGAAGAGAGACCCAGTACTTC. This gives the protein CASSTRGRETQYF.